This TCR beta chain was captured by sequencing in a study of T cell responses to AZD1222 COVID-19 vaccine. This clone was seen a few times. Its cognate antigen is unknown. Clones were read by immunoSEQ multiplex PCR, and TCRdb kept only the in-frame ones, dropping some. The sample yields roughly 150,000 clones, roughly nine tenths seen once. Findings and limits, study-wide: Just a handful of AZD1222 recipients were seropositive at baseline.

Germline V CDR1 and CDR2: LNHDA, SQIVND (reference sequence). The CDR3 covers 13 residues. The V and J ends lost 7 bases and 2 bases respectively, with 11 bases between them. The chain couples TRBV19 to TRBJ1-2, with D maybe TRBD1 (5 bases). This receptor was taken from an adult who received the AZD1222 COVID-19 vaccine. The specimen comprised peripheral blood, sampled 28 days after the second AZD1222 dose. CDR3 loop: CASNAWGNYGYTF. DNA for the CDR3: TGTGCCAGTAATGCTTGGGGGAACTATGGCTACACCTTC.